These T cell receptor beta chains were read from a single sample in a study of shared clonotypes between healthy human individuals. The data were produced by immunoSEQ multiplex PCR, yet TCRdb's version contains in-frame clones alone and is incomplete. The table includes around 1.1 million clones, roughly 77% detected once. The sample comprised memory CD4+ T cells from PBMCs. These TCRs come from a man aged 18 to 30 in good health. Some clones in this sample may be carry-over from other donors' samples. Both conserved end residues are part of each CDR3. Fields, in order: clone size, J gene, V gene, D gene, CDR3 DNA, CDR3 protein. The D gene is left open where the match is weak. Only part of the rows carry a size: once, few, many, or a class if the clone is expanded.

abundance: .; j_gene: TRBJ1-2; v_gene: TRBV27; d_gene: .; CDR3nt: TGTGCCAGCAGTGAGAGGGGGGGCTATGGCTACACCTTC; CDR3aa: CASSERGGYGYTF
abundance: .; j_gene: TRBJ2-1; v_gene: TRBV6-1; d_gene: .; CDR3nt: TGTGCCAGCAGTGAGTCTGGCCTAAGGGGGTATGAGCAGTTCTTC; CDR3aa: CASSESGLRGYEQFF
abundance: .; j_gene: TRBJ2-2; v_gene: TRBV6-5; d_gene: .; CDR3nt: TGTGCCAGCAGTCCCCCCGTGCTAACCGGGGAGCTGTTTTTT; CDR3aa: CASSPPVLTGELFF
abundance: .; j_gene: TRBJ1-6; v_gene: TRBV18; d_gene: .; CDR3nt: TGTGCCAGCTCACCCACTGGGGGGAGTAATTCACCCCTCCACTTT; CDR3aa: CASSPTGGSNSPLHF
abundance: once; j_gene: TRBJ1-4; v_gene: TRBV9; d_gene: TRBD1; CDR3nt: TGTGCCAGCAGCGCAGTACAGGGGGGAGGAGAAAAACTGTTTTTT; CDR3aa: CASSAVQGGGEKLFF
abundance: .; j_gene: TRBJ1-2; v_gene: TRBV12-5; d_gene: TRBD1; CDR3nt: TGTGCTAGTGGTTTGGGACAGGGGGGCTACACCTTC; CDR3aa: CASGLGQGGYTF
abundance: .; j_gene: TRBJ1-1; v_gene: TRBV6-5; d_gene: .; CDR3nt: TGTGCCAGCAGCCCAACAGGGTTGAACACTGAAGCTTTCTTT; CDR3aa: CASSPTGLNTEAFF
abundance: .; j_gene: TRBJ1-2; v_gene: TRBV30; d_gene: .; CDR3nt: TGTGCCTGGAGTTGGGGGGAGACTGGTGGCTACACCTTC; CDR3aa: CAWSWGETGGYTF
abundance: .; j_gene: TRBJ2-7; v_gene: TRBV6-1; d_gene: TRBD2; CDR3nt: TGTGCCAGCTGTGCGGGGGGGCTCTTGTACGAGCAGTACTTC; CDR3aa: CASCAGGLLYEQYF
abundance: many; j_gene: TRBJ2-5; v_gene: TRBV4-3; d_gene: TRBD2; CDR3nt: TGCGCCAGCAGCCACGGGGCGGGAGCAGGAGAGACCCAGTACTTC; CDR3aa: CASSHGAGAGETQYF
abundance: .; j_gene: TRBJ1-1; v_gene: TRBV18; d_gene: .; CDR3nt: TGTGCCAGCTCCTCGGGGGTCAGGGGCGCTGAAGCTTTCTTT; CDR3aa: CASSSGVRGAEAFF